A single sample is the source of the 15 T cell receptor beta chains below, sequenced in a study of shared clonotypes between healthy human individuals. The assay was immunoSEQ multiplex PCR, and TCRdb's table has in-frame clones only and misses some. Here the sample spans a few million clones, 85% to 95% being singletons. Specimen: naive CD4+ T cells from PBMCs. Subset meaning: CD45RA+ positively selected. These receptors came from a man aged 18 to 30 in good health. Some clones in this sample may be carry-over from other donors' samples.

The chain recombines TRBV6-6 with TRBJ2-5; the D gene could be TRBD1 or TRBD2 (5 bases each). CDR3 length equals 14 residues. Germline V lookup: CDR1 MNHNY, CDR2 SVGAGI (reference sequence). Between the trimmed V and J ends, which lost 4 bases and 5 bases, there was a span of 14 bases. The CDR3, as DNA: TGTGCCAGCAGTTTTGGGGGACGGGCCGAGACCCAGTACTTC. Translating it yields CASSFGGRAETQYF.

The rearrangement links TRBV10-3 to TRBJ2-3; 7 positions match TRBD2. Germline V gene lookup returns CDR1 ENHRY and CDR2 SYGVKD. V dropped 0 bases and J dropped 4; count of bases not matched to a gene: 7. The CDR3 has 16 residues. CDR3 in amino acids: CAISESLAGSADTQYF. CDR3 nucleotides: TGTGCCATCAGTGAGTCATTAGCGGGTAGCGCAGATACGCAGTATTTT.

The V gene is TRBV5-3, the J gene TRBJ2-3; 7 bases are a match to TRBD2. TRBV5-3 is recorded as an ORF, its role being uncertain. The CDR3 is made up of 17 amino acids. The J segment lost 3 bases and the V segment lost 0 bases, leaving 10 bases of the junction unmatched. As DNA, the CDR3 is TGTGCCAGAAGCTTGGGGCGGGCGGGAGCGGTTACAGATACGCAGTATTTT. Translation: CARSLGRAGAVTDTQYF.

The chain joins TRBV20-1 to TRBJ1-2; D unresolved. The CDR3 extends over 11 amino acids. CDR1 is DFQATT and CDR2 is SNEGSKA in the germline V gene (reference sequence). Trimming pared 7 bases from V and 5 bases from J, leaving 11 bases between. CDR3 sequence reads: CSGSGQYGYTF. DNA of the CDR3: TGCAGTGGATCCGGTCAATATGGCTACACCTTC.

This clone has only one observation. V and J are TRBV20-1 and TRBJ2-5; no reliable D call. CDR1 and CDR2 (germline): DFQATT, SNEGSKA (reference sequence). The CDR3 runs to 11 residues. V lost 3 bases to trimming and J lost 9 bases, with 11 bases between them. The CDR3 DNA sequence: TGCAGTGCTAGGGGTGGAACGGCCCAGTACTTC. Its translation: CSARGGTAQYF.

This rearrangement joins TRBV5-4 to TRBJ2-5, with D hard to call. Trimming removed 3 bases from V and 5 bases from J, with 14 bases in between. This CDR3 spans 14 amino acids. Germline CDR1 and CDR2: SGHNT and YYREEE (reference sequence). Written as DNA, the CDR3 is TGTGCCAGCAGCTCCCGGGTTAGTGGTGAGACCCAGTACTTC. It yields the protein CASSSRVSGETQYF.

The chain joins TRBV4-1 to TRBJ1-2; the D gene is possibly TRBD1 (5 bases). This CDR3 contains 17 residues. CDR1 is MGHRA and CDR2 is YSYEKL in the germline V gene. The V gene lost 4 bases and the J gene lost 4 bases, with 22 bases spanning the gap. The CDR3 region is CASSPLRFPDNRYGYTF. The CDR3 region has the DNA TGCGCCAGCAGCCCCCTCAGATTTCCGGACAATCGCTATGGCTACACCTTC.

The chain employs TRBV23-1 and TRBJ2-7; TRBD2 agrees at 8 bases. TRBV23-1 is sorted into the ORF group, with uncertain function. The CDR3 is 18 residues long. Trimming removed 5 bases from V and 1 base from J; junction bases left unmatched: 16. The CDR3: CASSSGPGGPFESYEQYF. CDR3 in DNA: TGCGCCAGCAGTTCCGGACCGGGAGGGCCTTTCGAGTCCTACGAGCAGTACTTC.

This clone appeared a single time. J is TRBJ2-5 and V is TRBV2; no definite D call. Germline lookup yields CDR1 SNHLY and CDR2 FYNNEI. The CDR3 contains 15 residues. Trimming pared 3 bases from V and 4 bases from J, leaving 15 bases between. The CDR3 reads CASSDGQPPGETQYF. Written as DNA, the CDR3 is TGTGCCAGCAGTGATGGGCAGCCTCCAGGAGAGACCCAGTACTTC.

Concerning this clone: Different DNA sequences within this sample yield the same CDR3. The rearrangement links TRBV5-1 to TRBJ2-1; TRBD2 agrees at 11 bases. This CDR3 is built from 15 residues. CDR1 and CDR2 from the germline V gene are SGHRS and YFSETQ. Trimming cost V 4 bases and J 5 bases; bases outside gene matches: 5. In nucleotides, the CDR3 is TGCGCCAGCAGCAGCACTAGCGGGAGCAACAATGAGCAGTTCTTC. It is translated as CASSSTSGSNNEQFF.

This chain connects TRBV25-1 to TRBJ1-3; perhaps TRBD1 as D (6 bases). With 6 bases removed from V and 4 bases from J, the gap between germline ends came to 16 bases. Germline lookup yields CDR1 MGHDK and CDR2 SYGVNS. The CDR3 consists of 15 residues. The CDR3 nucleotides are TGTGCCAGCAGCCGACCTGGGACATCGGGAAACACCATATATTTT. It is translated as CASSRPGTSGNTIYF.

This clone was seen only once. Other DNA variants within this sample encode the same CDR3. The rearrangement links TRBV5-1 to TRBJ2-5, with D uncertain. CDR3 length equals 13 residues. Trimming removed 4 bases from V and 2 bases from J, with 9 bases in between. Germline CDR1 reads SGHRS; CDR2 reads YFSETQ. CDR3 DNA: TGCGCCAGCAGCCCTGGTGGGCAAGAGACCCAGTACTTC. Translating gives CASSPGGQETQYF.

V and J are TRBV14 and TRBJ2-1; 9 bases are shared with TRBD2. There are 17 residues in the CDR3. V shed 2 bases and J 2 bases; nucleotides not matched to a gene: 7. Germline V gene lookup returns CDR1 SGHDN and CDR2 FVKESK. The CDR3 is CASSQPLGTSPYNEQFF. CDR3 bases: TGTGCCAGCAGCCAACCCCTCGGGACTAGCCCCTACAATGAGCAGTTCTTC.

This sequence joins TRBV18 and TRBJ1-1; D remains unclear. V gave up 6 bases and J gave up 1 base, with 12 bases separating them. CDR3 length equals 14 residues. CDR1 and CDR2 (germline): KGHSH, LQKENI. CDR3 loop: CASSYGAGNTEAFF. CDR3 nucleotide sequence: TGTGCCAGCTCCTATGGAGCTGGGAACACTGAAGCTTTCTTT.

This sequence joins TRBV10-3 and TRBJ2-1, with 8 bases identical to TRBD2. Germline assignment: CDR1 ENHRY and CDR2 SYGVKD. The V gene end was trimmed by 3 bases and the J gene end by 2 bases; junction bases not matched to a gene: 9. CDR3 size: 17 residues. CDR3 in amino acids: CAISDLAGGSPYNEQFF. CDR3 nucleotides: TGTGCCATCAGTGATTTGGCGGGAGGCTCCCCCTACAATGAGCAGTTCTTC.